Listed here are 14 T cell receptor beta chains from one sample, sequenced in a study of blood T cell repertoires in COVID-19. Repertoires were generated with immunoSEQ multiplex PCR, while TCRdb's copy carries only in-frame clones and drops some. The sample consists of about 140,000 clones, around 85% of them appearing once. The sample comprised peripheral blood. These receptors came from a human donor in a cohort sampled during active COVID-19.

The rearrangement uses TRBV28 and TRBJ2-3; 11 nucleotides match TRBD1. V was clipped by 6 bases and J by 4 bases; unmatched bases: 9. Germline V gene data show CDR1 as MDHEN and CDR2 as SYDVKM. The CDR3 loop spans 16 amino acids. The CDR3 spells CASRNLGTGGADTQYF. The CDR3 nucleotides are TGTGCCAGCAGAAACCTCGGGACAGGGGGTGCAGATACGCAGTATTTT.

The chain carries TRBV19 and TRBJ2-5, with D perhaps TRBD1 (6 bases). The CDR3 has 14 residues. Germline CDR1 reads LNHDA; CDR2 reads SQIVND (reference sequence). Trimming removed 7 bases from V and 4 bases from J, with 16 bases in between. The CDR3: CASNGRLGGETQYF. The CDR3 DNA reads TGTGCCAGTAACGGACGCTTAGGGGGAGAGACCCAGTACTTC.

V gene TRBV5-1 combines with J gene TRBJ2-7, with TRBD1 matching 7 bases. The CDR3 spans 15 residues. Germline trimming cut 4 bases from V and 2 bases from J; bases unmatched to any gene: 9. From germline, CDR1 is SGHRS and CDR2 YFSETQ. The CDR3 DNA sequence: TGCGCCAGCAGCCGACAGGGCCTCGGGACCTACGAGCAGTACTTC. Protein product: CASSRQGLGTYEQYF.

This clone was counted only a few times. Within the sample, other DNA sequences also encode this same CDR3. The chain recombines TRBV6-6 with TRBJ1-2, with a tentative D call TRBD1 (6 bases). This CDR3 is 13 amino acids long. Trimming stripped 5 bases from V and 2 bases from J, with 9 bases between. Germline V gives CDR1 MNHNY, CDR2 SVGAGI (reference sequence). CDR3 sequence: CASSRTGNYGYTF. Here the CDR3 DNA reads TGTGCCAGCAGTCGCACAGGGAACTATGGCTACACCTTC.

The chain joins TRBV15 to TRBJ1-5; perhaps TRBD1 as D (6 bases). CDR3 size: 15 residues. V lost 3 bases and J 7 bases, leaving 16 bases between the germline ends. CDR1 is LNHNV and CDR2 is YYDKDF in the germline V gene (reference sequence). The CDR3 DNA is TGTGCCACCAGCAGGGTGTGGGACATGGGCCAGCCCCAGCATTTT. It translates to CATSRVWDMGQPQHF.

This sequence joins TRBV3-1 (or the pseudogene TRBV3-2) and TRBJ2-7; D gene unclear. Germline CDR1 and CDR2: LGHDT and YNNKEL (reference sequence). Between the trimmed V and J ends, which lost 1 base and 3 bases, there was a span of 10 bases. The length of the CDR3 is 14 residues. The CDR3: CASSQAPIYYEQYF. For the CDR3, the DNA is TGTGCCAGCAGCCAAGCTCCCATCTACTACGAGCAGTACTTC.

This clone showed up just a few times. The chain links TRBV2 to TRBJ2-7, with 8 bases identical to TRBD1. The CDR3 is 14 amino acids. Germline V gene lookup returns CDR1 SNHLY and CDR2 FYNNEI. Trimming at V came to 2 bases and at J to 2 bases, leaving 2 bases not matched to a gene. CDR3 nucleotide sequence: TGTGCCAGCAGTGAAACAGGGGGGACCTACGAGCAGTACTTC. It translates to CASSETGGTYEQYF. The full variable domain, its missing parts supplied by reference TRBV2 and TRBJ2-7, is EPEVTQTPSHQVTQMGQEVILRCVPISNHLYFYWYRQILGQKVEFLVSFYNNEISEKSEIFDDQFSVERPDGSNFTLKIRSTKLEDSAMYFCASSETGGTYEQYFGPGTRLTVT.

J is TRBJ2-3 and V is TRBV24-1, with D hard to call. Per germline, CDR1 KGHDR and CDR2 SFDVKD. The CDR3 runs 15 residues. V gave up 4 bases and J gave up 0 bases, with 10 bases separating them. The CDR3 sequence is CATSEAVTSTDTQYF. The CDR3 DNA reads TGTGCCACCAGTGAGGCTGTGACTAGCACAGATACGCAGTATTTT.

The count of this clone is one. This sequence joins TRBV21-1 and TRBJ2-1; the DNA was not used to check the table's D call, TRBD2. TRBV21-1 is a listed pseudogene. The CDR3 runs 16 residues. The CDR3 region is CASSKQAGGGVNEQFF. The CDR3, as DNA: TGTGCCAGCAGCAAACAAGCGGGAGGTGGGGTAAATGAGCAGTTCTTC.

V gene TRBV30 combines with J gene TRBJ2-6; no firm D call. Germline CDR1 is GTSNPN and CDR2 is SVGIG (reference sequence). Trimming removed 2 bases at V and 3 bases at J, with 11 bases between. CDR3 length: 15 amino acids. CDR3 nucleotide sequence: TGTGCCTGGAGTCAAACGGGTGGTGGGGCCAACGTCCTGACTTTC. Amino acids: CAWSQTGGGANVLTF.

The chain recombines TRBV2 with TRBJ2-1; D is uncertain. This CDR3 has 14 amino acids. Germline CDR1 and CDR2: SNHLY and FYNNEI. Trimming took 0 bases from V and 2 from J, leaving 5 bases between them. For the CDR3, the DNA is TGTGCCAGCAGTGAAGCCTCAGCCTACAATGAGCAGTTCTTC. Amino acids: CASSEASAYNEQFF.

The sample holds one count of this clone. The chain is built from TRBV5-4 and TRBJ2-3; 10 bases map to TRBD2. The CDR3 spans 16 residues. Per the germline V gene, CDR1 is SGHNT and CDR2 is YYREEE (reference sequence). Unmatched junction bases numbered 1, after V lost 0 bases and J lost 0 bases. The CDR3 region has the DNA TGTGCCAGCAGCTTGGAACTAGCGGGAAGCACAGATACGCAGTATTTT. This encodes CASSLELAGSTDTQYF.

This chain joins TRBV5-6 and TRBJ2-7; TRBD1 is a possible D gene (6 bases). CDR1 SGHDT and CDR2 YYEEEE come from the germline V gene. V gave up 4 bases and J gave up 3 bases, with 14 bases separating them. This CDR3 comprises 14 residues. CDR3 sequence reads: CASSGGLGGYEQYF. The CDR3 DNA reads TGTGCCAGCAGCGGGGGCCTCGGTGGCTACGAGCAGTACTTC.

The chain uses TRBV11-3 and TRBJ2-1, with 8 bases lining up with TRBD2. The J segment lost 0 bases and the V segment lost 2 bases, leaving 0 bases of the junction unmatched. The CDR3 runs 15 residues. Germline V gene sequence: CDR1 SGHNT, CDR2 YENEEA. CDR3 coding DNA: TGTGCCAGCAGCTTACGGGAGGGCTCCTACAATGAGCAGTTCTTC. It encodes CASSLREGSYNEQFF.